This T cell receptor beta chain is from a study of shared T cell receptors in the human thymus. V was pared by 2 bases and J by 5 bases, with 8 bases of the junction left unmatched. Germline CDR1 reads KGHSH; CDR2 reads LQKENI. This CDR3 comprises 15 residues. TCRdb's table, derived via immunoSEQ multiplex PCR, lists solely in-frame clones and lacks some. The sample yields 600,000 to 900,000 clones, 80% to 90% seen once. This sample was shared with a second study, whose subject was human thymus T cells. Turning to that study: Both thymic and peripheral blood repertoires showed apparently biased V and J usage.

The chain joins TRBV18 to TRBJ1-2, with TRBD1 matching 7 bases. The clonotype comes from a girl under two years old with a congenital heart defect. Material for sequencing was thymocytes. The CDR3 coding sequence is TGTGCCAGCTCACCAACGACAGGGCATAGTTATGGCTACACCTTC. Protein sequence: CASSPTTGHSYGYTF.